Each of the 26 T cell receptor beta chains below was sequenced from the same sample in a study of T cell responses to AZD1222 COVID-19 vaccine. Clones were sequenced by immunoSEQ multiplex PCR, and TCRdb holds only the in-frame ones, with some missing. The sample lists roughly 150,000 clones, 90% to 95% occurring once. The material sequenced was peripheral blood, taken 28 days after the second AZD1222 dose. The source is an adult who received the AZD1222 COVID-19 vaccine.

This rearrangement joins TRBV6-4 to TRBJ1-2, with D possibly TRBD1 on 5 matching bases. This CDR3 is built from 17 residues. Trimming cost V 2 bases and J 0 bases, with 16 bases left between them. Germline-derived CDR1 and CDR2 are MRHNA and SNTAGT. This CDR3 reads CASSDETGRGTNYGYTF. As DNA, the CDR3 is TGTGCCAGCAGTGACGAAACAGGCCGTGGGACTAACTATGGCTACACCTTC.

Concerning this clone itself: The sample has other DNA sequences that encode this CDR3 too. The rearrangement links TRBV3-1 (or the pseudogene TRBV3-2) to TRBJ2-1, with D possibly TRBD2 on 5 matching bases. Germline V gene sequence: CDR1 LGHDT, CDR2 YNNKEL (reference sequence). With 0 bases removed from V and 4 bases from J, the gap between germline ends came to 7 bases. This CDR3 has 14 amino acids. This CDR3 reads CASSQEGGYNEQFF. DNA of the CDR3: TGTGCCAGCAGCCAAGAGGGCGGGTACAATGAGCAGTTCTTC.

The chain carries TRBV6-9 and TRBJ1-5; D not certain. Trimming took 7 bases from V and 2 from J, leaving 12 bases between them. The germline V gene encodes CDR1 MNHGY and CDR2 SVAAGI. This CDR3 is built from 14 residues. CDR3 sequence (DNA): TGTGCCAGCACTGCTATCTTGTGCAATCAGCCCCAGCATTTT. This sequence encodes CASTAILCNQPQHF.

V usage is TRBV2 and J usage is TRBJ2-3; 9 bases match TRBD2. The V gene's germline CDR1 is SNHLY and CDR2 FYNNEI. The CDR3 runs to 19 residues. The V segment lost 6 bases and the J segment 6 bases; nucleotides outside the gene matches: 22. The CDR3 sequence is CASRGGLAGPQARTDTQYF. The CDR3 DNA reads as TGTGCCAGCAGAGGCGGGCTAGCGGGGCCCCAAGCCCGTACGGATACGCAGTATTTT.

This chain joins TRBV7-2 and TRBJ2-2; TRBD2 is a possible D gene (6 bases). V shed 2 bases and J shed 0 bases, with 10 bases lying between them. Looked up from germline, CDR1 is SGHTA and CDR2 is FQGNSA. The CDR3 loop spans 16 amino acids. CDR3 protein: CASSLNAGPNTGELFF. The CDR3 DNA reads as TGTGCCAGCAGCTTAAACGCGGGACCGAACACCGGGGAGCTGTTTTTT.

CDR3 residues: CASSSLPGANEKLFF. For the CDR3, the DNA is TGTGCCAGCAGCTCATTACCCGGGGCTAATGAAAAACTGTTTTTT. This chain connects TRBV5-4 to TRBJ1-4, with D unclear. The CDR3 sequence is 15 residues long. V was cut by 3 bases and J by 3 bases, with 12 bases left in between. CDR1 SGHNT and CDR2 YYREEE come from the germline V gene (reference sequence). Supplemented by reference TRBV5-4 and TRBJ1-4, the full variable domain reads ETGVTQSPTHLIKTRGQQVTLRCSSQSGHNTVSWYQQALGQGPQFIFQYYREEENGRGNFPPRFSGLQFPNYSSELNVNALELDDSALYLCASSSLPGANEKLFFGSGTQLSVL.

This chain uses TRBV15 with TRBJ2-1; 9 positions agree with TRBD2. CDR3 size: 15 residues. Germline V gene lookup returns CDR1 LNHNV and CDR2 YYDKDF (reference sequence). The V gene end was trimmed by 1 base and the J gene end by 8 bases; junction bases not matched to a gene: 6. CDR3: CATSRAGQRGDEQFF. Here the CDR3 DNA reads TGTGCCACCAGCAGAGCGGGCCAGCGGGGGGATGAGCAGTTCTTC.

The chain has TRBV27 and TRBJ2-5; 11 bases are shared with TRBD2. The germline V gene encodes CDR1 MNHEY and CDR2 SMNVEV (reference sequence). Unmatched junction bases numbered 4, after V lost 3 bases and J lost 4 bases. The CDR3 runs to 15 residues. For the CDR3, the DNA is TGTGCCAGCAGTTTGTTACTAGCGGGGGTAGAGACCCAGTACTTC. This translates into CASSLLLAGVETQYF.

CDR3 in DNA: TGCGCCAGCAGCCCTCAGTTCGGACAGGCCTATGGCTACACCTTC. This codes for CASSPQFGQAYGYTF. J is TRBJ1-2 and V is TRBV4-3, with 7 bases fitting TRBD1. With 4 bases clipped from V and 4 bases from J, the junction kept 9 bases outside the gene matches. There are 15 residues in the CDR3. Germline lookup yields CDR1 LGHNA and CDR2 YSLEER.

V is TRBV15 and J is TRBJ1-5, with D hard to call. This CDR3 comprises 15 residues. With 0 bases removed from V and 5 bases from J, the gap between germline ends came to 11 bases. Germline V lookup: CDR1 LNHNV, CDR2 YYDKDF (reference sequence). The CDR3 nucleotides read TGTGCCACCAGCAGAGATCGAGACGGATATCAGCCCCAGCATTTT. Protein sequence: CATSRDRDGYQPQHF.

This clone was recorded only once. The J gene is TRBJ2-2, the V gene TRBV7-2; D might be TRBD2 (7 bases). The germline CDR1 and CDR2 sequences are SGHTA and FQGNSA. Deletions cut 1 base from V and 3 bases from J, with 12 bases between. The length of the CDR3 is 16 residues. The CDR3 nucleotides are TGTGCCAGCAGCTTAGTCGGGGGGCCGGACACCGGGGAGCTGTTTTTT. It yields the protein CASSLVGGPDTGELFF.

This rearrangement joins TRBV5-1 to TRBJ1-6, with TRBD1 matching over 8 bases. CDR1 is SGHRS, CDR2 YFSETQ, per germline. CDR3 length: 17 amino acids. V shed 3 bases and J 8 bases; nucleotides not matched to a gene: 13. The CDR3, as DNA: TGCGCCAGCAGCTCCTGGTTCCAGGGGGCTTTGGATTCACCCCTCCACTTT. This translates into CASSSWFQGALDSPLHF. The full variable domain, completed using reference TRBV5-1 and TRBJ1-6, is KAGVTQTPRYLIKTRGQQVTLSCSPISGHRSVSWYQQTPGQGLQFLFEYFSETQRNKGNFPGRFSGRQFSNSRSEMNVSTLELGDSALYLCASSSWFQGALDSPLHFGNGTRLTVT.

The chain recombines TRBV24-1 with TRBJ2-1; D call uncertain. Germline V gives CDR1 KGHDR, CDR2 SFDVKD. This CDR3 spans 12 amino acids. V lost 4 bases, J lost 8 bases, and 8 bases lay in between. CDR3 bases: TGTGCCACCAGTGACCCTGGTTATGAGCAGTTCTTC. This gives the protein CATSDPGYEQFF.

The chain employs TRBV19 and TRBJ1-3; D is perhaps TRBD1 (6 bases). This CDR3 has 13 amino acids. Germline V CDR1 and CDR2: LNHDA, SQIVND (reference sequence). Between the trimmed V and J ends, which lost 5 bases and 2 bases, there was a span of 7 bases. DNA of the CDR3: TGTGCCAGTAGTGCAGGGGCTGGAAACACCATATATTTT. Translating it yields CASSAGAGNTIYF. Supplemented by reference TRBV19 and TRBJ1-3, the full variable domain reads DGGITQSPKYLFRKEGQNVTLSCEQNLNHDAMYWYRQDPGQGLRLIYYSQIVNDFQKGDIAEGYSVSREKKESFPLTVTSAQKNPTAFYLCASSAGAGNTIYFGEGSWLTVV.

The genes are TRBV29-1 and TRBJ1-3; 7 bases align to TRBD1. The V and J ends lost 7 bases and 0 bases, in that order; junction bases with no gene match: 6. This CDR3 comprises 14 residues. CDR1 and CDR2 (germline): SQVTM, ANQGSEA. The chain's CDR3 is CSAETGSSGNTIYF. CDR3 coding DNA: TGCAGCGCGGAGACAGGGAGCTCTGGAAACACCATATATTTT.

This rearrangement joins TRBV7-9 to TRBJ1-4, with D unclear. Trimming removed 5 bases from V and 7 bases from J, with 14 bases in between. This CDR3 region has 14 residues. The V gene's germline CDR1 is SEHNR and CDR2 FQNEAQ (reference sequence). This CDR3 reads CASSLGEASEKLFF. The CDR3 region has the DNA TGTGCCAGCAGCCTCGGAGAAGCCAGTGAAAAACTGTTTTTT.

This chain connects TRBV7-3 to TRBJ2-5; TRBD2 might be the D (6 bases). The CDR3 consists of 15 residues. The germline V gene has CDR1 SGHTA and CDR2 FQGTGA. V was cut by 2 bases and J by 2 bases, with 12 bases left in between. The CDR3 is CASSLEGGVQETQYF. The CDR3 region has the DNA TGTGCCAGCAGCTTAGAGGGCGGGGTGCAAGAGACCCAGTACTTC.

The CDR3 DNA is TGTGCCTGGAGTGCGAGGGGGGCTGTTTTTGGAAACACCATATATTTT. Protein product: CAWSARGAVFGNTIYF. The chain couples TRBV30 to TRBJ1-3; perhaps TRBD1 as D (6 bases). The V end was cut by 1 base, the J end by 3 bases, with 16 bases between. CDR3 length equals 16 residues. CDR1 and CDR2 (germline): GTSNPN, SVGIG (reference sequence).

The rearrangement joins TRBV3-1 (or the pseudogene TRBV3-2) to TRBJ1-6; D may be TRBD1 (5 bases). The V gene's germline CDR1 is LGHDT and CDR2 YNNKEL (reference sequence). Trimming pared 4 bases from V and 0 bases from J, leaving 13 bases between. This CDR3 comprises 17 residues. CDR3 nucleotide sequence: TGTGCCAGCAGCCCCGACAGTTTGAGCTCCTATAATTCACCCCTCCACTTT. Protein sequence: CASSPDSLSSYNSPLHF.

This rearrangement joins TRBV7-2 to TRBJ1-1; D is uncertain. Germline-derived CDR1 and CDR2 are SGHTA and FQGNSA. Trimming shortened V by 0 bases and J by 8 bases, and 13 bases separated the two germline ends. The CDR3 runs 14 residues. Here the CDR3 DNA reads TGTGCCAGCAGCTTAGCTCAGGTGTTAGGGGAAGCTTTCTTT. It yields the protein CASSLAQVLGEAFF.

V is TRBV30 and J is TRBJ1-1; D unresolved. Germline CDR1 is GTSNPN and CDR2 is SVGIG (reference sequence). The V end lost 5 bases, the J end lost 0 bases, and 10 bases lay between the germline ends. The CDR3 runs 13 residues. The CDR3 is CAWGRRLNTEAFF. The CDR3 coding sequence is TGTGCCTGGGGGAGGCGGTTGAACACTGAAGCTTTCTTT.

The chain has TRBV5-1 and TRBJ2-2, with 7 bases that match TRBD1. Losses at the gene ends were 0 bases for V and 6 bases for J; bases not matched to a gene: 2. Germline V CDR1 and CDR2: SGHRS, YFSETQ. This CDR3 has 14 amino acids. The CDR3 region is CASSLDRGSGELFF. DNA for the CDR3: TGCGCCAGCAGCTTGGACAGGGGATCCGGGGAGCTGTTTTTT. Supplemented by reference TRBV5-1 and TRBJ2-2, the full variable domain reads KAGVTQTPRYLIKTRGQQVTLSCSPISGHRSVSWYQQTPGQGLQFLFEYFSETQRNKGNFPGRFSGRQFSNSRSEMNVSTLELGDSALYLCASSLDRGSGELFFGEGSRLTVL.

The chain uses TRBV30 and TRBJ2-1; 8 nucleotides align to TRBD2. Germline assignment: CDR1 GTSNPN and CDR2 SVGIG (reference sequence). This CDR3 has 12 amino acids. Trimming at V came to 3 bases and at J to 9 bases, leaving 4 bases not matched to a gene. This chain's CDR3 is CAWRSLAAEQFF. The CDR3 nucleotides are TGTGCCTGGAGATCACTAGCGGCTGAGCAGTTCTTC.

The chain links TRBV3-1 (or the pseudogene TRBV3-2) to TRBJ2-7, with a weak D call TRBD1 (5 bases). Germline assignment: CDR1 LGHDT and CDR2 YNNKEL (reference sequence). The CDR3 extends over 15 amino acids. V dropped 1 base and J dropped 6 bases, with 16 bases sitting between them. In DNA form, the CDR3 reads TGTGCCAGCAGCCAAGTTCCAGGGCGGTCGACCGAGCAGTACTTC. Translated: CASSQVPGRSTEQYF.

The chain is built from TRBV2 and TRBJ2-7; D may correspond to TRBD1 or TRBD2 (5 bases each). The germline V and J ends were trimmed by 6 bases and 5 bases, with 11 bases remaining between them. The CDR3 has 12 residues. The V gene's germline CDR1 is SNHLY and CDR2 FYNNEI. CDR3 sequence (DNA): TGTGCCAGCAGGGGGGAGATCCACGAGCAGTACTTC. As protein: CASRGEIHEQYF.

This rearrangement joins TRBV12-2 to TRBJ1-1; the tabulated D call, TRBD1, remains unverified against the DNA. TRBV12-2 represents a pseudogene. The CDR3 is made up of 17 amino acids. The CDR3 is CASRHRDKQNMNTEAFF. In DNA, the CDR3 is TGTGCAAGTCGCCACCGGGACAAACAGAACATGAACACTGAAGCTTTCTTT.